One and the same sample provided the 16 T cell receptor beta chains below, sequenced in a study of cytomegalovirus exposure and HLA in healthy donors. Some clones are missing from TCRdb's copy, which holds only in-frame ones; the method was immunoSEQ multiplex PCR. The sample carries 150,000 to 200,000 clones, about 88% recorded once. Sequenced: PBMCs. These receptor sequences come from a man aged 18 to 29 in good health and CMV-seronegative.

This clone showed up just once. J is TRBJ1-4 and V is TRBV5-1; TRBD1 might be the D (5 bases). V dropped 3 bases and J dropped 8 bases, with 17 bases sitting between them. The CDR3 length is 15 residues. Germline CDR1 SGHRS, CDR2 YFSETQ. CDR3 protein: CASSSYGRRDEKLFF. The CDR3 DNA follows: TGCGCCAGCAGCTCCTATGGTAGGAGGGACGAAAAACTGTTTTTT.

The chain carries TRBV9 and TRBJ2-1, with a possible D match to TRBD1 (6 bases). Germline CDR1 reads SGDLS; CDR2 reads YYNGEE. The CDR3 is 18 residues long. V was shortened by 0 bases and J by 4 bases, with 20 bases between the two germline ends. The CDR3: CASSVGGQLGRRYNEQFF. In DNA form, the CDR3 reads TGTGCCAGCAGCGTAGGCGGACAGCTTGGGCGACGGTACAATGAGCAGTTCTTC.

The rearrangement links TRBV30 to TRBJ2-3; D remains ambiguous. This CDR3 has 12 amino acids. Trimming took off 4 bases at V and 4 bases at J, with 9 bases between the two ends. Germline values: CDR1 GTSNPN, CDR2 SVGIG (reference sequence). CDR3 region: CAWTPVADTQYF. The CDR3 region has the DNA TGTGCCTGGACCCCCGTCGCAGATACGCAGTATTTT.

V is TRBV18 and J is TRBJ1-1; TRBD1 is a possible D gene (5 bases). V was shortened by 2 bases and J by 0 bases, with 10 bases between the two germline ends. The CDR3 has 15 residues. Germline loops: CDR1 KGHSH, CDR2 LQKENI. DNA of the CDR3: TGTGCCAGCTCACCAGAGCGGGGGATGAACACTGAAGCTTTCTTT. Protein product: CASSPERGMNTEAFF.

The rearrangement uses TRBV4-1 and TRBJ1-4; D not certain. With 0 bases removed from V and 0 bases from J, the gap between germline ends came to 17 bases. The CDR3 sequence is 19 residues long. Germline V gene sequence: CDR1 MGHRA, CDR2 YSYEKL. This chain's CDR3 is CASSQDLGRAAATNEKLFF. The CDR3 region has the DNA TGCGCCAGCAGCCAAGATCTGGGGAGGGCCGCTGCAACTAATGAAAAACTGTTTTTT.

The chain recombines TRBV6-1 with TRBJ2-7, with 8 bases aligning to TRBD1. CDR1 is MNHNS, CDR2 SASEGT, per germline. J lost 2 bases, V lost 4 bases, and 13 bases had no gene match. The CDR3 sequence is 17 residues long. CDR3 sequence reads: CASSVAGGVLSTYEQYF. CDR3 nucleotide sequence: TGTGCCAGCAGTGTGGCAGGGGGCGTTTTATCCACCTACGAGCAGTACTTC.

CDR3 coding DNA: TGTGCCAGCAGTTACGACAGGAGTTACTCTGGAAACACCATATATTTT. This translates into CASSYDRSYSGNTIYF. The chain has TRBV6-5 and TRBJ1-3, with D maybe TRBD1 (6 bases). V was clipped by 2 bases and J by 0 bases, with 11 bases between them. Germline V gene sequence: CDR1 MNHEY, CDR2 SVGAGI. The CDR3 extends over 16 amino acids.

This chain uses TRBV5-8 with TRBJ1-5, with TRBD1 identical over 9 bases. The length of the CDR3 is 17 residues. V lost 4 bases and J lost 2; bases outside the gene matches: 10. Germline loops: CDR1 SGHTS, CDR2 YDEGEE. The CDR3 protein is CASSRKQGALGNQPQHF. CDR3 bases: TGTGCCAGCAGCCGAAAACAGGGGGCGCTTGGCAATCAGCCCCAGCATTTT.

J is TRBJ2-1 and V is TRBV29-1, with TRBD2 identical over 10 bases. The V gene end was trimmed by 4 bases and the J gene end by 3 bases; junction bases not matched to a gene: 3. The CDR3 loop spans 14 amino acids. CDR1 and CDR2 (germline): SQVTM, ANQGSEA. The CDR3 here is CSVGTSGDYNEQFF. CDR3 DNA sequence: TGCAGCGTTGGGACTAGCGGAGACTACAATGAGCAGTTCTTC.

The V gene is TRBV19, the J gene TRBJ2-6; 8 bases fit TRBD1. In germline, CDR1 is LNHDA, CDR2 SQIVND (reference sequence). The CDR3 length is 17 residues. The trim removed 4 bases at V and 0 bases at J, leaving 5 bases unmatched. Here the CDR3 reads CASSTGGDHSGANVLTF. The CDR3 nucleotides read TGTGCCAGTAGTACAGGGGGCGACCACTCTGGGGCCAACGTCCTGACTTTC. Full variable domain (remainder filled in from reference TRBV19 and TRBJ2-6): DGGITQSPKYLFRKEGQNVTLSCEQNLNHDAMYWYRQDPGQGLRLIYYSQIVNDFQKGDIAEGYSVSREKKESFPLTVTSAQKNPTAFYLCASSTGGDHSGANVLTFGAGSRLTVL.

The count of this clone is one. The chain employs TRBV28 and TRBJ2-5, with TRBD1 identical over 8 bases. There are 18 residues in the CDR3. The germline CDR1 and CDR2 sequences are MDHEN and SYDVKM. V dropped 6 bases and J dropped 1; count of bases not matched to a gene: 16. The CDR3 protein is CASSYDQDREILQETQYF. CDR3 DNA: TGTGCCAGCAGCTATGATCAGGACAGGGAAATACTCCAAGAGACCCAGTACTTC.

Remarks on this clone: Distinct nucleotide sequences in the sample also encode this CDR3. The CDR3 region is CASTAGTGGNLNTEAFF. DNA of the CDR3: TGTGCCAGCACGGCCGGGACAGGGGGCAACTTGAACACTGAAGCTTTCTTT. The gene calls are TRBV25-1 and TRBJ1-1; 12 bases match TRBD1. This CDR3 has 17 residues. V shed 7 bases and J 0 bases; nucleotides not matched to a gene: 9. Germline V CDR1 and CDR2: MGHDK, SYGVNS.

The chain joins TRBV13 to TRBJ1-6, with D uncertain. Germline CDR1 and CDR2: PRHDT and FYEKMQ (reference sequence). CDR3 length: 12 amino acids. With 6 bases removed from V and 4 bases from J, the gap between germline ends came to 4 bases. The CDR3 sequence: CASRYYNSPLHF. CDR3 DNA sequence: TGTGCCAGCAGATATTATAATTCACCCCTCCACTTT.

The rearrangement links TRBV5-8 to TRBJ2-3, with 10 bases that match TRBD2. The CDR3 spans 16 residues. Unmatched junction bases numbered 8, after V lost 4 bases and J lost 3 bases. The V gene's germline CDR1 is SGHTS and CDR2 YDEGEE. The CDR3: CASSHRAGGPTDTQYF. The DNA of the CDR3 is TGTGCCAGCAGCCATCGAGCGGGAGGGCCGACAGATACGCAGTATTTT.

The V gene is TRBV28, the J gene TRBJ2-1, with 9 nucleotides matching TRBD2. The CDR3 sequence is 15 residues long. The germline V gene has CDR1 MDHEN and CDR2 SYDVKM. The V and J ends lost 2 bases and 9 bases, in that order; junction bases with no gene match: 8. Here the CDR3 reads CASSLPRGTSSEQFF. In DNA, the CDR3 is TGTGCCAGCAGTTTACCAAGAGGGACTAGCAGTGAGCAGTTCTTC.

The rearrangement uses TRBV13 and TRBJ2-1, with 8 bases lining up with TRBD2. Trimming took 5 bases from V and 8 from J; bases not matched to a gene: 14. The CDR3 is 16 amino acids. The germline gives CDR1 PRHDT, CDR2 FYEKMQ (reference sequence). CDR3 in amino acids: CASSAPWAGGRDEQFF. The DNA for the CDR3 is TGTGCCAGCAGCGCACCATGGGCGGGAGGAAGAGATGAGCAGTTCTTC.